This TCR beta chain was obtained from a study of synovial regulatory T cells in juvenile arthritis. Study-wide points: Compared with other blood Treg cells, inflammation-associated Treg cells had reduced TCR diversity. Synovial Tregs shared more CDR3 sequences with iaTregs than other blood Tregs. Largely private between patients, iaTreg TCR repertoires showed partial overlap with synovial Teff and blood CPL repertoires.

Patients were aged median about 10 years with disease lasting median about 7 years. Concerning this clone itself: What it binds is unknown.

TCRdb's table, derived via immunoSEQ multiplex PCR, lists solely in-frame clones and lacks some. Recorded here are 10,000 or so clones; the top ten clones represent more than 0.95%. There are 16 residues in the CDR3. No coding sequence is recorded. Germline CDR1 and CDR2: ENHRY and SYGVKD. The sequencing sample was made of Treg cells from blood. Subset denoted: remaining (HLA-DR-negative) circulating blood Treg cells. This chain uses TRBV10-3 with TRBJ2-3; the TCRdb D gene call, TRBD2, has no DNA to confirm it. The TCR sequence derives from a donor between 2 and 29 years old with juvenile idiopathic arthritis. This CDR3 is CAIRSSSGYPLDTQYF.